This T cell receptor beta chain is drawn from a study of T cell repertoires in cytomegalovirus infection. Study as a whole: Alongside well-studied HLA-B-restricted CMV epitopes, recently identified HLA-C-restricted CMV epitopes were also used. Through public TCR beta signatures, both CMV infection and matching HLA type were indicated. Study-wide findings and caveats: HLA-C-restricted CMV clonotypes gave the most frequent clonotype in two of eight donors.

This clonotype was counted a single time. The antigen is not known. TCRdb analysed the reads with MiXCR anew, one entry per CDR3 protein. The sample records approximately 220,000 distinct CDR3 sequences, roughly 34% being singletons. V lost 0 bases, J lost 4 bases, and 12 bases lay in between. The CDR3 spans 15 residues. CDR1 is LGHNA and CDR2 is YNFKEQ in the germline V gene. This specimen was CD8+ T cells from cultured PBMCs, taken from culture after CMV antigen stimulation. The rearrangement links TRBV4-2 to TRBJ1-1; D gene ambiguous. The sequence was obtained from a human donor in good health (CMV status not recorded). Some clones in this sample may be carry-over from other donors' samples. The CDR3 protein is CASSQDLKDFTEAFF. CDR3 sequence (DNA): TGTGCCAGCAGCCAAGATCTAAAGGACTTCACTGAAGCTTTCTTT.